This T cell receptor beta chain came from a study of shared clonotypes between healthy human individuals. Study overall: CD4 naive and CD4 memory each took three plates per donor, while CD8 naive took two and CD8 memory one. Whole-study findings and limits: The rarefaction results pointed to incomplete sorted-subset sequencing despite large depth. In contrast to clonotypes shared by all four donors, non-shared clonotypes had lower generation probabilities.

J was trimmed by 6 bases and V by 6 bases; bases with no gene match: 8. This CDR3 has 14 residues. Looked up from germline, CDR1 is SEHNR and CDR2 is FQNEAQ (reference sequence). This clone occurred once. No antigen is known for it. TCRdb keeps only in-frame clones here, not all; method: immunoSEQ multiplex PCR. The sample includes some 1,100,000 clones, about 80% of them seen just once. The clonotype was recovered from a man younger than 30 in good health. Some clones in this sample may be carry-over from other donors' samples. The sample taken for sequencing was memory CD4+ T cells from PBMCs. Subset specified: CD45RA-negative fraction. The chain carries TRBV7-9 and TRBJ1-2; TRBD1 agrees at 9 bases. DNA for the CDR3: TGTGCCAGCAGTCCCACAGGGGGCGCCCATGGCTACACCTTC. Its translation is CASSPTGGAHGYTF.